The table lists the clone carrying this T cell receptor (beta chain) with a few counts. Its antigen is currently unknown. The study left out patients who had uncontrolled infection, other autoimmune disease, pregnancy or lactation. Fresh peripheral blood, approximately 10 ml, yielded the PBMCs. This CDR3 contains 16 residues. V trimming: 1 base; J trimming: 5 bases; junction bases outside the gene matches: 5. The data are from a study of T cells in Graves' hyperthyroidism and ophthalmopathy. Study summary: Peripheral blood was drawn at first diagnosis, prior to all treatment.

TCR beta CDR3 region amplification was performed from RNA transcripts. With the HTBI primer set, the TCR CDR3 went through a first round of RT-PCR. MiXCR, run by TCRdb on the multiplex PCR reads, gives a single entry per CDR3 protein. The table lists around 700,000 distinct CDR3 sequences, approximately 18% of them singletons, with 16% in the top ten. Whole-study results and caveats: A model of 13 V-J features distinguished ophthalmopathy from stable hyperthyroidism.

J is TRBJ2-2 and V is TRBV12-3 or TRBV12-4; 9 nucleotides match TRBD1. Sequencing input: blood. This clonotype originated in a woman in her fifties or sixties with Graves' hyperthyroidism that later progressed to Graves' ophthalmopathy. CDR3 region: CASSLDHGTGTGELFF. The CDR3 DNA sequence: TGTGCCAGCAGTTTAGACCACGGGACAGGGACCGGGGAGCTGTTTTTT.